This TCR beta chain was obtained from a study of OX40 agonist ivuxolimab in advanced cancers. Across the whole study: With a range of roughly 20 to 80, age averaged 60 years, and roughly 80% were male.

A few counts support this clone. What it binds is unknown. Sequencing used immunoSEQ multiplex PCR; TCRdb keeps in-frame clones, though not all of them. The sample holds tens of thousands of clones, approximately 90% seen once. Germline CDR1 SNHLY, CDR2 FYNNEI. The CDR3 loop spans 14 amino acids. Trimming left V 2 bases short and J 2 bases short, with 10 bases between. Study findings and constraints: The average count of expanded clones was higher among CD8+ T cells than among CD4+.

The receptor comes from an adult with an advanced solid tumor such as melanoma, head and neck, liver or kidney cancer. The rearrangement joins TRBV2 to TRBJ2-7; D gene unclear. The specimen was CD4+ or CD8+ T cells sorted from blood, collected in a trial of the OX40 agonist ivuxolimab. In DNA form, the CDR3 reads TGTGCCAGCAGTGAATTAACAGTAACCTACGAGCAGTACTTC. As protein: CASSELTVTYEQYF.